This T cell receptor beta chain was observed in a study of control samples from healthy donors and cancer patients. The protocol was immunoSEQ multiplex PCR, while the TCRdb copy is restricted to in-frame clones and leaves out a portion. The data contain 85,000 to 95,000 clones, roughly 86% of them singletons. Germline V gene lookup returns CDR1 PRHDT and CDR2 FYEKMQ (reference sequence). The V end was cut by 3 bases, the J end by 5 bases, with 10 bases between. This CDR3 has 13 residues. The V and J genes are TRBV13 and TRBJ1-1; TRBD1 is a possible D gene (6 bases). This clonotype was sampled from a woman between 55 and 75 years old in good health. What was sequenced was blood. The CDR3 region has the DNA TGTGCCAGCAGCTTGGGGGGGCTGACTGAAGCTTTCTTT. Translating it yields CASSLGGLTEAFF.